The present TCR beta chain was sequenced within a study of T cell responses to AZD1222 COVID-19 vaccine. As to this clone: Its antigen is still unknown.

V shed 2 bases and J shed 2 bases, with 9 bases lying between them. The CDR3 consists of 14 residues. Germline CDR1 is SEHNR and CDR2 is FQNEAQ (reference sequence). TCRdb keeps only in-frame clones here, not all; method: immunoSEQ multiplex PCR. The table has 100,000 to 150,000 clones, about nine tenths seen once. Study results and caveats: Spike-specific TCR breadth and depth were elevated following two AZD1222 doses. Seropositive AZD1222 recipients at baseline numbered only five or six.

The sequence was collected from an adult in good health. Sequencing was performed on peripheral blood, taken on day 0 of AZD1222 vaccination. V is TRBV7-9 and J is TRBJ1-2, with D unclear. The CDR3 is CASSLLGSNYGYTF. The CDR3 DNA reads as TGTGCCAGCAGCTTACTTGGCAGCAACTATGGCTACACCTTC.